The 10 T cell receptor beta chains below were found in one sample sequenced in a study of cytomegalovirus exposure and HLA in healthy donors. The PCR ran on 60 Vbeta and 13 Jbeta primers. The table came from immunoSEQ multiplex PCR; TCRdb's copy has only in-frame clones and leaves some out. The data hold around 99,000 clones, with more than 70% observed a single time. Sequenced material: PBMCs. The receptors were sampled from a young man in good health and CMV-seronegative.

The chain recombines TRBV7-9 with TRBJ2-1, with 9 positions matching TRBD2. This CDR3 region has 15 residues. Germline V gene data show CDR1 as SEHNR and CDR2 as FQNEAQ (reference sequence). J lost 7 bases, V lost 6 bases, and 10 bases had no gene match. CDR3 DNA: TGTGCCAGCAGGAGGGGGGCTAGCGGGGTAAATGAGCAGTTCTTC. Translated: CASRRGASGVNEQFF.

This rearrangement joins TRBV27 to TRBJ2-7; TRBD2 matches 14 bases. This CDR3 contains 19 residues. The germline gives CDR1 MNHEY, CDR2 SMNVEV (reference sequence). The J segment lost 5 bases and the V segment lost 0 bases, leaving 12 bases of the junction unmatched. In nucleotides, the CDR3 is TGTGCCAGCAGTTTATCGGGACTAGCGGGGGATACCCTGCTTAACGAGCAGTACTTC. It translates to CASSLSGLAGDTLLNEQYF.

CDR3 nucleotide sequence: TGTGCCAGCAGCACCGGACAGATATCCTACGAGCAGTACTTC. Protein: CASSTGQISYEQYF. J is TRBJ2-7 and V is TRBV7-2; the D gene is possibly TRBD1 (6 bases). CDR3 size: 14 residues. V gave up 5 bases and J gave up 1 base, with 12 bases separating them. Germline values: CDR1 SGHTA, CDR2 FQGNSA.

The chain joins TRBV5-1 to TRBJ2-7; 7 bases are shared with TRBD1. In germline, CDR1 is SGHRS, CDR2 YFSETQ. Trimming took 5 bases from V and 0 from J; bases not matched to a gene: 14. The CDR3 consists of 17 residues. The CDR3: CASRALGQGVSSYEQYF. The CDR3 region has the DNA TGCGCCAGCAGAGCGTTGGGTCAGGGGGTGTCCTCCTACGAGCAGTACTTC.

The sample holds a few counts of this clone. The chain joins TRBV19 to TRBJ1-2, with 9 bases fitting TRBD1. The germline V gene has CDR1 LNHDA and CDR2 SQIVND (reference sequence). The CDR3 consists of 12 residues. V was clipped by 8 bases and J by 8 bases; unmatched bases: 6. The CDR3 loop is CASRQGVQGYTF. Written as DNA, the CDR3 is TGTGCCAGTCGACAGGGGGTACAAGGCTACACCTTC. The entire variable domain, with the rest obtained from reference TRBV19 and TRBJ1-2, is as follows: DGGITQSPKYLFRKEGQNVTLSCEQNLNHDAMYWYRQDPGQGLRLIYYSQIVNDFQKGDIAEGYSVSREKKESFPLTVTSAQKNPTAFYLCASRQGVQGYTFGSGTRLTVV.

CDR3: CASSSGSLAGVQETQYF. The CDR3 nucleotides are TGCGCCAGCAGCTCCGGGTCCCTAGCGGGGGTCCAAGAGACCCAGTACTTC. This sequence joins TRBV5-1 and TRBJ2-5, with 10 nucleotides matching TRBD2. Trimming removed 3 bases from V and 1 base from J; junction bases left unmatched: 9. The CDR3 sequence is 17 residues long. From germline, CDR1 is SGHRS and CDR2 YFSETQ.

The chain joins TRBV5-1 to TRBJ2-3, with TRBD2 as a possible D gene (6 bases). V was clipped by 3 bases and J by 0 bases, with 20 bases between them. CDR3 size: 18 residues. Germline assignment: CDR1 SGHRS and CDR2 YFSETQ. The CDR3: CASSYLPPGGTSTDTQYF. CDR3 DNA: TGCGCCAGCAGCTACCTTCCCCCCGGGGGAACTAGCACAGATACGCAGTATTTT.

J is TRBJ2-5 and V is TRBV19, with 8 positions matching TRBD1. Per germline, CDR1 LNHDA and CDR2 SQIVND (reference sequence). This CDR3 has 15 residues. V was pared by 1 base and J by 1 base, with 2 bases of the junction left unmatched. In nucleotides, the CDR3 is TGTGCCAGTAGTATAGCCAGGGGGCTCCAAGAGACCCAGTACTTC. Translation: CASSIARGLQETQYF.

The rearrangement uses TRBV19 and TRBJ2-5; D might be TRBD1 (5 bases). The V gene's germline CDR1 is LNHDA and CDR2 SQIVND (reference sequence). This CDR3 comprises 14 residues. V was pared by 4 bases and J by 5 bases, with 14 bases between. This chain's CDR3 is CASSKGDSPETQYF. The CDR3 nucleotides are TGTGCCAGTAGTAAAGGAGACAGCCCGGAGACCCAGTACTTC.

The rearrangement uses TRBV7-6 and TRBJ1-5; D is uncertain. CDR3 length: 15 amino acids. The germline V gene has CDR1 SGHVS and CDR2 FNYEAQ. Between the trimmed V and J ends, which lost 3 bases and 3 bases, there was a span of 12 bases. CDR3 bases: TGTGCCAGCAGCTTGGGCCCAGCGGTCAATCAGCCCCAGCATTTT. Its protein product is CASSLGPAVNQPQHF.